This T cell receptor (beta chain) was profiled in a study of blood T cell repertoires in COVID-19. The wider study: Nucleic acid was either cDNA or gDNA, and it came from T cells, B-cell-depleted T cells, or PBMCs.

Germline CDR1 is SNHLY and CDR2 is FYNNEI. V dropped 2 bases and J dropped 5 bases, with 12 bases sitting between them. This CDR3 spans 14 amino acids. Clones were sequenced by immunoSEQ multiplex PCR, and TCRdb holds only the in-frame ones, with some missing. The table shows about 410,000 clones, with 86% occurring only once. This clone appeared a single time. Input material: peripheral blood. The rearrangement uses TRBV2 and TRBJ1-2; D is perhaps TRBD1 (6 bases). The sequence was obtained from a woman in her 30s with active or convalescent COVID-19. The CDR3 nucleotides are TGTGCCAGCAGTGAAACGGACAGCCGGTATGGCTACACCTTC. The encoded protein is CASSETDSRYGYTF.